This paragraph reports one T cell receptor (beta chain). Antigen specificity is unknown. Researchers barred patients who had uncontrolled infection, other autoimmune disease, pregnancy or lactation. The source material, RNA transcripts, was used to amplify TCR beta CDR3 regions. The study used the HTBI primer set for a first-round RT-PCR of the TCR CDR3. TCRdb fed the multiplex PCR reads into MiXCR, producing one record per CDR3 protein. The sample records 660,000 or so distinct CDR3 sequences, 45% being singletons. The data are from a study of T cells in Graves' hyperthyroidism and ophthalmopathy. With V trimmed by 5 bases and J by 6 bases, 3 bases remained unmatched. Per germline, CDR1 SGDLS and CDR2 YYNGEE. The CDR3 length is 13 residues. Study-wide results and caveats: For ophthalmopathy, model prediction preceded onset by a median about 6 months. Also found in blood were most expanded thyroid clonotypes above 0.001. By a 13 V-J model, ophthalmopathy was set apart from stable hyperthyroidism.

The chain couples TRBV9 to TRBJ2-2; 8 nucleotides align to TRBD1. The receptor was derived from an adult man with Graves' disease, either hyperthyroidism or ophthalmopathy (not recorded which). The sequencing sample was made of peripheral blood or thyroid tissue (not recorded which). The CDR3 region is CASRSDRAGELFF. CDR3 sequence (DNA): TGTGCCAGCAGATCGGACAGGGCCGGGGAGCTGTTTTTT. The full variable domain, completed using reference TRBV9 and TRBJ2-2, is DSGVTQTPKHLITATGQRVTLRCSPRSGDLSVYWYQQSLDQGLQFLIQYYNGEERAKGNILERFSAQQFPDLHSELNLSSLELGDSALYFCASRSDRAGELFFGEGSRLTVL.